This T cell receptor (beta chain) was sequenced during a study of identical twins. Only healthy Caucasians were enrolled as donors. Trimming removed 5 bases from V and 0 bases from J, with 12 bases in between. The CDR3 has 15 residues. The germline gives CDR1 MNHNS, CDR2 SASEGT. MiXCR was run by TCRdb on the 5' RACE reads, yielding one entry per CDR3 protein. The sample holds some 730,000 distinct CDR3 sequences, around a sixth seen once. This clonotype was counted a few times. This same sample was also part of a study on T cells expressing NK-cell markers. That source notes: Repertoires of TCR beta were obtained from T cells sorted as CD3+CD56+NKG2C+, CD3+CD56+NKG2C- and CD3+CD56-NKG2C+.

The clonotype comes from a woman aged 18-35 years in good health. The V and J genes are TRBV6-1 and TRBJ2-3; D is possibly TRBD1 (5 bases). The sequenced sample was PBMCs. CDR3 coding DNA: TGTGCCAGCAGTCCGCAGGGCCCTAGCACAGATACGCAGTATTTT. Translating gives CASSPQGPSTDTQYF.